This TCR beta chain was found in a study of blood T cells in healthy people across ages. Study observations and caveats: Higher diversity, along with more naive CD4+ cells, distinguished long-lived donors from aged donors.

This clonotype was counted many times. Antigen: not known. Next came a second PCR, run for about 7 to 12 cycles, which used a sample-barcoded 5' primer along with a J-beta primer mix. With 12 random nucleotides, a template-switch adaptor tagged each individual cDNA molecule. Using its own MiXCR run on the 5' RACE reads, TCRdb lists one record per CDR3 protein. In the table there are 600,000 or so distinct CDR3 sequences, less than 35% of which are singletons. This CDR3 has 12 amino acids. Germline values: CDR1 SGHNT, CDR2 YYREEE (reference sequence). The V gene lost 4 bases and the J gene lost 7 bases, with 11 bases spanning the gap.

The source of this sequence is a woman at least 80 years old in good health. The source material was blood. The chain is built from TRBV5-4 and TRBJ1-2, with D possibly TRBD1 on 5 matching bases. The CDR3 region has the DNA TGTGCCAGCAGCCTCAGGGAGGTTGGCTACACCTTC. Translated: CASSLREVGYTF.